This TCR beta chain came from a study of neurological immune-mediated disorders. Study context: Multiple sclerosis patients (n ≈ 34) included approximately 30 with relapsing-remitting and 3 with secondary progressive disease. Findings and caveats of the study: Patients with HTLV-1-associated myelopathy had the highest level of TCR clonal expansion, whereas patients with multiple sclerosis had the lowest level, falling beneath the level found in healthy controls.

Unsorted libraries were prepared from 2 million PBMCs held at -80 C. At least ten counts were recorded for this clonotype. What it binds is not known. TCRdb fed the 5' RACE reads into MiXCR, producing one record per CDR3 protein. Of 40,000 to 50,000 distinct CDR3 sequences in the sample, roughly 2% were seen once. Trimming pared 6 bases from V and 7 bases from J, leaving 16 bases between. This CDR3 spans 14 amino acids. The receptor was isolated from a woman aged 40-49 years with multiple sclerosis. The gene calls are TRBV12-3 or TRBV12-4 and TRBJ2-1; D is ambiguous. The sample taken for sequencing was PBMCs. This CDR3 is CASSPGPQRNEQFF. CDR3 nucleotides: TGTGCCAGCAGCCCGGGCCCCCAGAGGAATGAGCAGTTCTTC.